The 8 T cell receptor beta chains given below trace back to one sample, sequenced in a study of Ad26.COV2.S vaccination and SARS-CoV-2 variants. The table came from immunoSEQ multiplex PCR; TCRdb's copy has only in-frame clones and leaves some out. Of 250,000 or so clones detected, roughly 89% appear once; the ten largest clones hold just under 3%. Treatment reported: some 19 received Ad26.COV2.S at low or high dose, single or two shots; roughly five received placebo; per-sample allocation not given. The investigators took samples on day 63 after the first vaccine or placebo injection. Sequences were derived from peripheral blood, sampled in a trial of Ad26.COV2.S vaccine versus placebo. The receptors were gathered from a person aged 18-65 years who received the Ad26.COV2.S COVID-19 vaccine or a placebo.

The J gene is TRBJ2-2, the V gene TRBV12-5, with D perhaps matching TRBD1 or TRBD2 (6 bases each). The germline CDR1 and CDR2 sequences are LGHNT and FRNRAP. V was trimmed by 11 bases and J by 8 bases, leaving 18 bases between them. The CDR3 has 13 amino acids. The CDR3 coding sequence is TGTGCTGAGGGGGGCCAGGGGACTGGGGAGCTGTTTTTT. Protein: CAEGGQGTGELFF.

The chain couples TRBV11-2 to TRBJ2-2; 11 nucleotides match TRBD1. The CDR3 has 15 residues. Trimming cost V 6 bases and J 3 bases; bases outside gene matches: 3. The germline V gene has CDR1 SGHAT and CDR2 FQNNGV. CDR3 in amino acids: CASRRDRGDTGELFF. CDR3 in DNA: TGTGCCAGCAGGAGGGACAGGGGGGACACCGGGGAGCTGTTTTTT.

This rearrangement joins TRBV9 to TRBJ1-3; weak D call: TRBD1 (6 bases). CDR1 SGDLS and CDR2 YYNGEE come from the germline V gene. Between the trimmed V and J ends, which lost 1 base and 4 bases, there was a span of 15 bases. The CDR3 extends over 16 amino acids. CDR3 protein: CASSVRGAVTGNTIYF. As DNA, the CDR3 is TGTGCCAGCAGCGTAAGGGGGGCAGTAACCGGAAACACCATATATTTT. The full variable domain, completed using reference TRBV9 and TRBJ1-3, is DSGVTQTPKHLITATGQRVTLRCSPRSGDLSVYWYQQSLDQGLQFLIQYYNGEERAKGNILERFSAQQFPDLHSELNLSSLELGDSALYFCASSVRGAVTGNTIYFGEGSWLTVV.

For the CDR3, the DNA is TGTGCCAGCAGCTTGCCTGGACAGCTTAATGAGCAGTTCTTC. Encoded protein: CASSLPGQLNEQFF. The chain joins TRBV5-6 to TRBJ2-1; a weak D match, TRBD1 (6 bases). Germline lookup yields CDR1 SGHDT and CDR2 YYEEEE. CDR3 length: 14 residues. Trimming left V 1 base short and J 7 bases short, with 12 bases between.

The genes are TRBV24-1 and TRBJ1-2; tentatively, D is TRBD1 (5 bases). This CDR3 comprises 14 residues. Looked up from germline, CDR1 is KGHDR and CDR2 is SFDVKD. The V end was cut by 4 bases, the J end by 2 bases, with 10 bases between. CDR3 protein: CATSDPDINYGYTF. CDR3 in DNA: TGTGCCACCAGTGACCCGGACATAAACTATGGCTACACCTTC.

The rearrangement joins TRBV2 to TRBJ1-5; D not certain. The CDR3 runs to 14 residues. Between the trimmed V and J ends, which lost 6 bases and 3 bases, there was a span of 12 bases. In germline, CDR1 is SNHLY, CDR2 FYNNEI. CDR3 sequence reads: CASRGDLINQPQHF. In DNA form, the CDR3 reads TGTGCCAGCAGAGGAGATCTTATCAATCAGCCCCAGCATTTT.

V is TRBV24-1 and J is TRBJ2-1, with TRBD2 matching 9 bases. The CDR3 has 15 residues. In germline, CDR1 is KGHDR, CDR2 SFDVKD. V dropped 6 bases and J dropped 5; count of bases not matched to a gene: 7. The CDR3 spells CATSQAGGKNNEQFF. CDR3 nucleotides: TGTGCCACCAGTCAGGCGGGAGGGAAGAACAATGAGCAGTTCTTC.

As DNA, the CDR3 is TGTGCCAGCAGGTTGACACAGGGGGCTAACTATGGCTACACCTTC. Amino acids: CASRLTQGANYGYTF. The V and J genes are TRBV5-6 and TRBJ1-2; 8 nucleotides align to TRBD1. V shed 5 bases and J 0 bases; nucleotides not matched to a gene: 6. This CDR3 has 15 amino acids. Germline V gene sequence: CDR1 SGHDT, CDR2 YYEEEE.